The present entry profiles one T cell receptor (beta chain) with its context. Its antigen is still unknown. These data originate in a study of blood T cells in healthy people across ages. The use of a sample-barcoded 5' primer and a J-beta primer mix characterized a second PCR of roughly 6 to 11 cycles. MiXCR, applied by TCRdb to the 5' RACE reads, yields one record per CDR3 protein. Here the sample spans 920,000 or so distinct CDR3 sequences, more than 40% being singletons. Broader study findings: TCR beta diversity, measured per million T cells, fell in a roughly linear way with age. The study found more naive CD4+ cells and higher diversity in long-lived than aged donors.

Germline V gives CDR1 SQVTM, CDR2 ANQGSEA. Trimming removed 6 bases at V and 6 bases at J, with 21 bases between. The CDR3 totals 14 residues. With each sample, at least 5.5 micrograms of total RNA were extracted. Sequencing was performed on blood. The sequence was obtained from a woman aged 60-75 years in good health. This sequence joins TRBV29-1 and TRBJ2-7, with D possibly matching TRBD2 (5 bases). DNA of the CDR3: TGCAGCGTCCTTTTTCTCGGGGATTGGGGCGAGCAGTACTTC. As protein: CSVLFLGDWGEQYF.